The entry below describes one T cell receptor beta chain. Methods used by the authors: Nucleated cell number was recorded as an estimate derived from reference gene primer amplification. TCRdb's table, derived via immunoSEQ multiplex PCR, lists solely in-frame clones and lacks some. D and trimming were read from the DNA, whereas the V and J calls and clone size are those reported in that table. The sample lists around 100,000 clones; roughly 90% were seen once. The entry originates in a study of blood T cell repertoires in COVID-19. Study-wide background: Material from acute and convalescent COVID-19 was sourced from the United States, Italy and Spain. T cells, B-cell-depleted T cells, or PBMCs provided the cDNA or gDNA that served as material.

The CDR3 is 14 residues long. V lost 4 bases and J lost 4, with 12 bases in between. Germline CDR1 and CDR2: SNHLY and FYNNEI. This clonotype was obtained from a human donor in a cohort sampled during active COVID-19. The genes are TRBV2 and TRBJ2-3; perhaps TRBD2 as D (6 bases). Sequenced material: peripheral blood. CDR3 nucleotides: TGTGCCAGCAGTGCATTGGAGGGCCCAGATACGCAGTATTTT. It encodes CASSALEGPDTQYF.